A single sample is the source of the 21 T cell receptor beta chains below, sequenced in a study of cytomegalovirus exposure and HLA in healthy donors. Primers included in the PCR were 60 Vbeta and 13 Jbeta primers. The table came from immunoSEQ multiplex PCR; TCRdb's copy has only in-frame clones and leaves some out. Among about 150,000 clones listed, around 83% were seen once. What was sequenced was PBMCs. All receptors derive from a woman between 18 and 30 years old in good health and CMV-seronegative.

The V gene is TRBV5-5, the J gene TRBJ1-4; 7 positions match TRBD1. Trimming removed 4 bases from V and 5 bases from J; junction bases left unmatched: 8. From germline, CDR1 is SGHKS and CDR2 YYEKEE (reference sequence). The CDR3 has 15 residues. CDR3 DNA sequence: TGTGCCAGCAGCGGTGCAGGGGGTTTAAATGAAAAACTGTTTTTT. Amino acids: CASSGAGGLNEKLFF.

The V and J genes are TRBV11-2 and TRBJ2-7, with 7 bases lining up with TRBD1. Per germline, CDR1 SGHAT and CDR2 FQNNGV. Trimming removed 4 bases from V and 2 bases from J; junction bases left unmatched: 2. The CDR3 length is 13 residues. The CDR3 nucleotides read TGTGCCAGCAGCTGGGACAGAGCCTACGAGCAGTACTTC. Amino acid sequence: CASSWDRAYEQYF.

Points on this clone: Sequence at one end of the junction differs from germline and may be a read error. This rearrangement joins TRBV11-2 to TRBJ1-5, with D tentatively TRBD1 (6 bases). The CDR3 sequence is 13 residues long. The germline V gene encodes CDR1 SGHAT and CDR2 FQNNGV. The CDR3: CASSPARGQPRHF. CDR3 sequence (DNA): TGTGCCAGCAGTCCGGCCAGGGGTCAGCCCCGGCATTTT.

The chain recombines TRBV2 with TRBJ1-3, with D hard to call. The ends were cut back, 8 bases at V and 2 bases at J, with 10 bases in the middle. This CDR3 region has 13 residues. Looked up from germline, CDR1 is SNHLY and CDR2 is FYNNEI. This chain's CDR3 is CASQWRTGNTIYF. CDR3 nucleotide sequence: TGTGCCAGCCAATGGAGAACTGGAAACACCATATATTTT.

This sequence joins TRBV6-5 and TRBJ2-7; 7 bases fit TRBD1. The CDR3 totals 14 residues. V lost 6 bases, J lost 4 bases, and 9 bases stayed unmatched. Germline V gene data show CDR1 as MNHEY and CDR2 as SVGAGI. In nucleotides, the CDR3 is TGTGCCAGCAGCCGCGAGACAGGGAAGTACGAGCAGTACTTC. Protein product: CASSRETGKYEQYF.

The V gene is TRBV19, the J gene TRBJ1-4, with 9 nucleotides matching TRBD1. The germline gives CDR1 LNHDA, CDR2 SQIVND (reference sequence). The CDR3 sequence is 14 residues long. V shed 6 bases, J shed 8 bases, and the junction held 7 bases outside the gene matches. As DNA, the CDR3 is TGTGCCAGTAGGGCCGGGACAGGGTCCGAAAAACTGTTTTTT. It translates to CASRAGTGSEKLFF.

This chain connects TRBV5-1 to TRBJ2-7; 7 bases align to TRBD1. Germline V gives CDR1 SGHRS, CDR2 YFSETQ. Trimming removed 6 bases from V and 0 bases from J; junction bases left unmatched: 27. This CDR3 has 21 amino acids. DNA for the CDR3: TGCGCCAGCATCCCTAAGGGGGCCAACGGTGGTCCTGTCTCAAGCTCCTACGAGCAGTACTTC. It specifies CASIPKGANGGPVSSSYEQYF.

The rearrangement uses TRBV28 and TRBJ1-1, with D perhaps matching TRBD1 (5 bases). V was pared by 5 bases and J by 1 base, with 11 bases between. The CDR3 is made up of 14 amino acids. CDR1 is MDHEN, CDR2 SYDVKM, per germline. This CDR3 reads CASSPSDRNTEAFF. The CDR3 DNA is TGTGCCAGCAGTCCCTCCGACAGGAACACTGAAGCTTTCTTT.

The chain uses TRBV28 and TRBJ2-7; perhaps TRBD2 as D (6 bases). Germline V gene lookup returns CDR1 MDHEN and CDR2 SYDVKM. The CDR3 sequence is 14 residues long. Trimming shortened V by 3 bases and J by 3 bases, and 12 bases separated the two germline ends. The CDR3 reads CASSFGGQDYEQYF. CDR3 nucleotides: TGTGCCAGCAGTTTCGGAGGGCAGGACTACGAGCAGTACTTC.

There are a few counts of this clone. This chain connects TRBV2 to TRBJ2-5, with 7 bases lining up with TRBD1. The CDR3 contains 15 residues. CDR1 SNHLY and CDR2 FYNNEI come from the germline V gene. The V gene end was trimmed by 7 bases and the J gene end by 4 bases; junction bases not matched to a gene: 12. CDR3 nucleotides: TGTGCCAGCACAGACAGGGCAGGGAGAGGAGAGACCCAGTACTTC. Protein sequence: CASTDRAGRGETQYF.

This rearrangement joins TRBV19 to TRBJ1-5; tentatively, D is TRBD1 (6 bases). Trimming took off 4 bases at V and 6 bases at J, with 7 bases between the two ends. The CDR3 contains 12 residues. Germline CDR1 LNHDA, CDR2 SQIVND (reference sequence). CDR3 in amino acids: CASSRGGQPQHF. The CDR3 bases are TGTGCCAGTAGTAGAGGGGGTCAGCCCCAGCATTTT.

V gene TRBV5-1 combines with J gene TRBJ2-5; D unresolved. CDR3 length: 13 amino acids. Trimming took 0 bases from V and 3 from J, leaving 6 bases between them. Looked up from germline, CDR1 is SGHRS and CDR2 is YFSETQ. This CDR3 reads CASSLGQEETQYF. In DNA, the CDR3 is TGCGCCAGCAGCTTGGGGCAGGAAGAGACCCAGTACTTC.

The V call is TRBV5-4, the J call TRBJ2-1, with 10 bases lining up with TRBD2. V shed 5 bases and J 9 bases; nucleotides not matched to a gene: 8. The CDR3 consists of 14 residues. The germline V gene encodes CDR1 SGHNT and CDR2 YYREEE (reference sequence). The CDR3 sequence is CASRLGLAEAEQFF. The CDR3 DNA follows: TGTGCCAGCAGACTTGGACTAGCGGAGGCTGAGCAGTTCTTC. The whole variable domain, remainder taken from reference TRBV5-4 and TRBJ2-1, is ETGVTQSPTHLIKTRGQQVTLRCSSQSGHNTVSWYQQALGQGPQFIFQYYREEENGRGNFPPRFSGLQFPNYSSELNVNALELDDSALYLCASRLGLAEAEQFFGPGTRLTVL.

The chain links TRBV29-1 to TRBJ1-2, with a weak D call TRBD1 (5 bases). The germline CDR1 and CDR2 sequences are SQVTM and ANQGSEA. The CDR3 is made up of 13 amino acids. Trimming cost V 3 bases and J 10 bases, with 18 bases left between them. For the CDR3, the DNA is TGCAGCGTTGAGGGAGGGAAAGGGGTTGACTACACCTTC. As protein: CSVEGGKGVDYTF.

The rearrangement links TRBV7-2 to TRBJ2-1; 7 bases line up with TRBD2. The CDR3 runs to 17 residues. V shed 1 base, J shed 5 bases, and the junction held 11 bases outside the gene matches. Germline-derived CDR1 and CDR2 are SGHTA and FQGNSA. In DNA form, the CDR3 reads TGTGCCAGCAGCTTAGGCGGGTGGCGGGGGAAGCACAATGAGCAGTTCTTC. Its translation is CASSLGGWRGKHNEQFF.

This clone has just a few counts. V usage is TRBV5-6 and J usage is TRBJ2-7; weak D call: TRBD2 (6 bases). Germline-derived CDR1 and CDR2 are SGHDT and YYEEEE. The CDR3 loop spans 14 amino acids. V was clipped by 1 base and J by 1 base, with 9 bases between them. The DNA of the CDR3 is TGTGCCAGCAGCTTGATGGGGGGATCCTACGAGCAGTACTTC. Translating it yields CASSLMGGSYEQYF.

The V call is TRBV30, the J call TRBJ2-5; D gene ambiguous. The CDR3 consists of 12 residues. Germline V CDR1 and CDR2: GTSNPN, SVGIG (reference sequence). Trimming pared 0 bases from V and 4 bases from J, leaving 6 bases between. The CDR3 nucleotides are TGTGCCTGGAGTGTACAGAGAGAGACCCAGTACTTC. It translates to CAWSVQRETQYF.

The chain carries TRBV4-2 and TRBJ2-1; 10 bases are shared with TRBD2. Trimming removed 1 base from V and 9 bases from J; junction bases left unmatched: 3. The germline V gene encodes CDR1 LGHNA and CDR2 YNFKEQ. The CDR3 contains 14 residues. The CDR3 protein is CASSQALAGIEQFF. In nucleotides, the CDR3 is TGTGCCAGCAGCCAAGCACTAGCGGGGATTGAGCAGTTCTTC.

Only a few counts were recorded for this clone. The chain combines TRBV7-8 with TRBJ1-5; 8 nucleotides agree with TRBD1. This CDR3 contains 15 residues. Germline V gene sequence: CDR1 SGHVS, CDR2 FQNEAQ. The junction had 10 bases not matched to a gene; V was cut back by 7 bases and J by 5 bases. The CDR3 bases are TGTGCCAGCAACCCTAGGGGGGACAGGCATCAGCCCCAGCATTTT. Protein sequence: CASNPRGDRHQPQHF.

The rearrangement links TRBV28 to TRBJ1-3; 11 nucleotides line up with TRBD1. J lost 4 bases, V lost 11 bases, and 10 bases had no gene match. Per germline, CDR1 MDHEN and CDR2 SYDVKM. This CDR3 region has 15 residues. The CDR3 is CAVYRDRGSGNTIYF. Written as DNA, the CDR3 is TGTGCCGTATACCGGGACAGGGGGTCCGGAAACACCATATATTTT.

The genes are TRBV2 and TRBJ1-3, with TRBD1 matching over 9 bases. The CDR3 covers 16 residues. The J segment lost 2 bases and the V segment lost 6 bases, leaving 8 bases of the junction unmatched. Germline CDR1 is SNHLY and CDR2 is FYNNEI. The CDR3 DNA reads TGTGCCAGCAGCACGGACAGGGGCATAACTGGAAACACCATATATTTT. Its protein is CASSTDRGITGNTIYF.